This T cell receptor beta chain was recorded in a study of CD8+ T cells in alopecia areata. Findings of the study overall: Sequencing of scalp samples also captures resident alphabeta T cells of normal skin. Higher clonality was seen in lesional scalp than in normal scalp, especially in alopecia totalis/universalis.

CD4+ cells underwent sorting into CD25+CD127- cells for five patients. Lesional scalp punch biopsies and peripheral blood came from alopecia areata patients. Investigators isolated RNA and reverse transcribed it into cDNA to act as the sequencing template. The data were produced by immunoSEQ multiplex PCR, yet TCRdb's version contains in-frame clones alone and is incomplete. The sample has roughly 20,000 clones, roughly 60% seen once. In regard to this clone: Its specificity is unknown.

The V and J ends lost 0 bases and 7 bases respectively, with 15 bases between them. Germline V gives CDR1 SGHDN, CDR2 FVKESK. The CDR3 runs 15 residues. Sequenced material: CD4+ Tregs sorted from blood. The clonotype originates from a human donor with alopecia areata. This chain uses TRBV14 with TRBJ1-2; maybe TRBD1 (5 bases). CDR3 amino acids: CASSQDWRGLGGYTF. CDR3 bases: TGTGCCAGCAGCCAAGATTGGAGGGGTCTTGGTGGCTACACCTTC.